This T cell receptor beta chain was profiled in a study of human T cells and chemical hapten exposure. TCRdb re-called the RACE reads through MiXCR, storing one row per CDR3 protein. The sample comprises 380,000 or so distinct CDR3 sequences, around 5.5% of which are singletons, and over 6.5% rests with the top ten. Deletions cut 11 bases from V and 1 base from J, with 14 bases between. Looked up from germline, CDR1 is MNHNY and CDR2 is SVGAGI (reference sequence). This CDR3 contains 13 residues. Indicated time point: pre-sensitization, week 0. Stated treatment: therapeutic diphenylcyclopropenone sensitization with weekly scalp DPC. Venepuncture was done earlier than the placement of each patch test. Sequencing started from total RNA isolated from unfractionated whole blood. This clonotype was detected many times.

The TCR originated in a young woman with alopecia areata. Some clones in this sample may be carry-over from other donors' samples. Material: whole blood, obtained in connection with sensitization to the hapten diphenylcyclopropenone (DPC). The chain employs TRBV6-6 and TRBJ1-1, with a tentative D call TRBD1 (5 bases). The DNA for the CDR3 is TGTGCCGGTGAGGAGGGGCAGAACACTGAAGCTTTCTTT. Amino acids: CAGEEGQNTEAFF.